Listed here are 20 T cell receptor beta chains from one sample, sequenced in a study of OX40 agonist ivuxolimab in advanced cancers. Library preparation employed the immunoSEQ multiplex PCR assay. Sourced from immuneACCESS, this table was stored by TCRdb with only in-frame sequences that have V and J called. A share of the clones is absent; for the studies checked, an unresolved V gene accounts for under half, and the remainder has no known explanation. This sample has about 66,000 clones in its table, and about 90% of those were observed once. The ten most abundant clones make up about 14% of the sample. This sample comprised CD4+ or CD8+ T cells sorted from blood, obtained in a trial of the OX40 agonist ivuxolimab. Receptors were obtained from an adult with an advanced solid tumor such as melanoma, head and neck, liver or kidney cancer.

J is TRBJ2-5 and V is TRBV7-2, with a tentative D call TRBD1 (5 bases). The CDR3 is 14 residues long. Germline CDR1 is SGHTA and CDR2 is FQGNSA. The V gene lost 5 bases and the J gene lost 5 bases, with 15 bases spanning the gap. The CDR3 nucleotides are TGTGCCAGCAGCCCCGGAAGGGGATGGGAGACCCAGTACTTC. Encoded protein: CASSPGRGWETQYF.

This chain links TRBV7-3 with TRBJ2-1; TRBD2 agrees at 12 bases. J lost 12 bases, V lost 0 bases, and 9 bases had no gene match. The CDR3 spans 16 residues. Germline V CDR1 and CDR2: SGHTA, FQGTGA. The CDR3 region has the DNA TGTGCCAGCAGCTTAACGACTAGCGGGAGTGGGGTACGGCAGTTCTTC. Amino acid sequence: CASSLTTSGSGVRQFF.

The V call is TRBV15, the J call TRBJ2-7, with D hard to call. V was clipped by 0 bases and J by 0 bases, with 9 bases between them. The CDR3 totals 15 residues. Germline CDR1 LNHNV, CDR2 YYDKDF (reference sequence). The CDR3 DNA reads as TGTGCCACCAGCAGAGATTCCGCTAGCTCCTACGAGCAGTACTTC. Translation: CATSRDSASSYEQYF.

The V and J genes are TRBV5-6 and TRBJ2-1; D call uncertain. This CDR3 comprises 13 residues. Trimming stripped 0 bases from V and 6 bases from J, with 7 bases between. The germline gives CDR1 SGHDT, CDR2 YYEEEE. For the CDR3, the DNA is TGTGCCAGCAGCTTGGAGGTAATCAATGAGCAGTTCTTC. Translation: CASSLEVINEQFF.

V gene TRBV30 combines with J gene TRBJ1-5; D is unresolved. Germline CDR1 GTSNPN, CDR2 SVGIG (reference sequence). This CDR3 contains 14 residues. Trimming shortened V by 4 bases and J by 7 bases, and 17 bases separated the two germline ends. DNA for the CDR3: TGTGCCTGGAACCTTGGAGGGAAGGGCCAGCCCCAGCATTTT. Translating it yields CAWNLGGKGQPQHF. The variable domain in full, completed from reference TRBV30 and TRBJ1-5, reads SQTIHQWPATLVQPVGSPLSLECTVEGTSNPNLYWYRQAAGRGLQLLFYSVGIGQISSEVPQNLSASRPQDRQFILSSKKLLLSDSGFYLCAWNLGGKGQPQHFGDGTRLSIL.

The rearrangement joins TRBV11-2 to TRBJ1-2; unclear D gene. V was clipped by 5 bases and J by 4 bases, with 11 bases between them. The CDR3 length is 13 residues. Germline assignment: CDR1 SGHAT and CDR2 FQNNGV. DNA for the CDR3: TGTGCCAGCAGCGCCCTATGGCGCTATGGCTACACCTTC. It translates to CASSALWRYGYTF.

This sequence joins TRBV11-2 and TRBJ2-5; TRBD2 matches at 7 bases. CDR1 and CDR2 (germline): SGHAT, FQNNGV. Unmatched junction bases numbered 8, after V lost 2 bases and J lost 5 bases. The CDR3 contains 15 residues. The CDR3 loop reads CASSLFGGDRETQYF. The CDR3 DNA sequence: TGTGCCAGCAGCTTATTTGGGGGGGATAGGGAGACCCAGTACTTC.

The chain couples TRBV2 to TRBJ2-3; D is perhaps TRBD1 (5 bases). Germline values: CDR1 SNHLY, CDR2 FYNNEI. V shed 2 bases and J shed 4 bases, with 13 bases lying between them. This CDR3 spans 15 amino acids. CDR3 sequence: CASSEWGRVADTQYF. The CDR3, as DNA: TGTGCCAGCAGTGAATGGGGCAGGGTAGCAGATACGCAGTATTTT.

This clone was recorded once. The rearrangement joins TRBV4-3 to TRBJ2-2; D ambiguous. V gave up 0 bases and J gave up 1 base, with 9 bases separating them. This CDR3 region has 16 residues. CDR1 and CDR2 (germline): LGHNA, YSLEER. In nucleotides, the CDR3 is TGCGCCAGCAGCCAAGAGGTGGGGTGGAACACCGGGGAGCTGTTTTTT. It yields the protein CASSQEVGWNTGELFF.

This chain connects TRBV5-1 to TRBJ2-1; 12 nucleotides line up with TRBD2. CDR3 length equals 14 residues. With V trimmed by 7 bases and J by 4 bases, 3 bases remained unmatched. CDR1 and CDR2 from the germline V gene are SGHRS and YFSETQ. CDR3: CASGLAGSYNEQFF. In DNA, the CDR3 is TGCGCCAGCGGACTAGCGGGATCTTACAATGAGCAGTTCTTC.

The table lists this clone with a count of one. The V call is TRBV5-1, the J call TRBJ1-3, with a possible D match to TRBD1 (5 bases). Germline V lookup: CDR1 SGHRS, CDR2 YFSETQ. This CDR3 spans 15 amino acids. V lost 4 bases, J lost 8 bases, and 19 bases lay in between. CDR3 loop: CASSLSTDGGDTIYF. CDR3 DNA: TGCGCCAGCAGCCTCTCGACGGACGGAGGGGACACCATATATTTT.

The rearrangement links TRBV7-6 to TRBJ2-5; 7 positions agree with TRBD2. Per germline, CDR1 SGHVS and CDR2 FNYEAQ. Losses at the gene ends were 6 bases for V and 5 bases for J; bases not matched to a gene: 6. The CDR3 is made up of 13 amino acids. The CDR3 protein is CASRRTRIETQYF. For the CDR3, the DNA is TGTGCCAGCAGACGGACTAGAATTGAGACCCAGTACTTC.

The chain links TRBV4-2 to TRBJ2-7; 8 nucleotides match TRBD2. This CDR3 has 16 amino acids. Per germline, CDR1 LGHNA and CDR2 YNFKEQ. V was pared by 0 bases and J by 2 bases, with 6 bases of the junction left unmatched. The CDR3 loop is CASSQEVVAGTYEQYF. CDR3 nucleotide sequence: TGTGCCAGCAGCCAAGAGGTTGTAGCGGGGACCTACGAGCAGTACTTC.

This sequence joins TRBV30 and TRBJ2-1, with D possibly called TRBD1 or TRBD2 (6 bases each). V gave up 0 bases and J gave up 13 bases, with 13 bases separating them. This CDR3 region has 12 residues. Per germline, CDR1 GTSNPN and CDR2 SVGIG (reference sequence). The CDR3 spells CAWSVQGGGQFF. The CDR3 DNA reads TGTGCCTGGAGTGTACAGGGAGGTGGCCAGTTCTTC.

V is TRBV7-6 and J is TRBJ2-7; D perhaps matches TRBD2 (5 bases). Germline CDR1 SGHVS, CDR2 FNYEAQ. V dropped 2 bases and J dropped 5 bases, with 10 bases sitting between them. This CDR3 has 13 amino acids. The DNA for the CDR3 is TGTGCCAGCAGCTTAAGGACTGCCGACGAGCAGTACTTC. It specifies CASSLRTADEQYF.

Notes on this clone: A read error may account for a junction end that differs from germline. The same CDR3 also results from other DNA sequences found in this sample. V and J are TRBV28 and TRBJ2-7; 8 positions agree with TRBD2. Germline values: CDR1 MDHEN, CDR2 SYDVKM. This CDR3 is 18 amino acids long. CDR3 nucleotide sequence: TGTGCCAGCAGTACCTTGACAGGAGTCGGGACTAGTCCCTATGAGCAGTACTTC. This sequence encodes CASSTLTGVGTSPYEQYF. The variable domain in full, completed from reference TRBV28 and TRBJ2-7, reads DVKVTQSSRYLVKRTGEKVFLECVQDMDHENMFWYRQDPGLGLRLIYFSYDVKMKEKGDIPEGYSVSREKKERFSLILESASTNQTSMYLCASSTLTGVGTSPYEQYFGPGTRLTVT.

In DNA form, the CDR3 reads TGTGCCATCAGTGATTTACAACAGGGCTACGCAGATACGCAGTATTTT. It codes for CAISDLQQGYADTQYF. This rearrangement joins TRBV10-3 to TRBJ2-3, with D maybe TRBD1 (6 bases). The ends were cut back, 3 bases at V and 4 bases at J, with 17 bases in the middle. The CDR3 runs to 16 residues. The germline CDR1 and CDR2 sequences are ENHRY and SYGVKD.

This chain connects TRBV29-1 to TRBJ2-7; D possibly corresponds to TRBD1 (5 bases). The germline V gene encodes CDR1 SQVTM and CDR2 ANQGSEA. The CDR3 has 12 residues. Trimming stripped 4 bases from V and 7 bases from J, with 14 bases between. CDR3 nucleotide sequence: TGCAGCGTTGCCGGACAAGGCCGTGAGCAGTACTTC. Its protein product is CSVAGQGREQYF.

The J gene is TRBJ2-5, the V gene TRBV7-3; TRBD2 might be the D (5 bases). Trimming cost V 2 bases and J 2 bases, with 15 bases left between them. The germline V gene encodes CDR1 SGHTA and CDR2 FQGTGA. The CDR3 is 16 residues long. The CDR3 coding sequence is TGTGCCAGCAGCTTAGGAGGTAGTGGAGGACAAGAGACCCAGTACTTC. The encoded protein is CASSLGGSGGQETQYF.

This chain's CDR3 is CASSVGPISNQPQHF. DNA for the CDR3: TGTGCCAGCAGTGTGGGACCGATAAGCAATCAGCCCCAGCATTTT. The chain carries TRBV6-1 and TRBJ1-5; the D gene is possibly TRBD1 (5 bases). V lost 4 bases, J lost 1 base, and 11 bases lay in between. The CDR3 extends over 15 amino acids. The germline CDR1 and CDR2 sequences are MNHNS and SASEGT.